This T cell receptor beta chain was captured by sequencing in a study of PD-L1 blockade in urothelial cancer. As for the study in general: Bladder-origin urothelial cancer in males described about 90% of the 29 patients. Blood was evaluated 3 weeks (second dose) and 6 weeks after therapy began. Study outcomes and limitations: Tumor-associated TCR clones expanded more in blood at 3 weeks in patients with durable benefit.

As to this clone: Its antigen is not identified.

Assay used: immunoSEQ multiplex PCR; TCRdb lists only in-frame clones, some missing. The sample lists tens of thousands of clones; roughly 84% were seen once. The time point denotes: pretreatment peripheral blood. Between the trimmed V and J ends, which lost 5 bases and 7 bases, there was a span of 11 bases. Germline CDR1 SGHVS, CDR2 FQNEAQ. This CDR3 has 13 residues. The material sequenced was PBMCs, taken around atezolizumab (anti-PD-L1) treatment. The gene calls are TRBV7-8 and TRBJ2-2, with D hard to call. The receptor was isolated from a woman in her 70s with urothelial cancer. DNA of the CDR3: TGTGCCAGCAGCCCAACCCGGGTCGGGGAGCTGTTTTTT. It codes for CASSPTRVGELFF.